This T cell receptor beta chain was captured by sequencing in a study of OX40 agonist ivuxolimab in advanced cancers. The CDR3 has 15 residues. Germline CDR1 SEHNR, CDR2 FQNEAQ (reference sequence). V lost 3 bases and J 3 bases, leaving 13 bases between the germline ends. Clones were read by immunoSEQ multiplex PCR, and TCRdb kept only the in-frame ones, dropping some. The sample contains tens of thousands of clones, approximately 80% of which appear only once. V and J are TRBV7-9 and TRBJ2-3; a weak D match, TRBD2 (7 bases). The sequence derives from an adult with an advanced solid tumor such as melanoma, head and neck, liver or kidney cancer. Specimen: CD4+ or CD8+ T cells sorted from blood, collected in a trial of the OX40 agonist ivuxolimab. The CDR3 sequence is CASSFEGGWTDTQYF. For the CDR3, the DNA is TGTGCCAGCAGCTTTGAGGGGGGGTGGACAGATACGCAGTATTTT.